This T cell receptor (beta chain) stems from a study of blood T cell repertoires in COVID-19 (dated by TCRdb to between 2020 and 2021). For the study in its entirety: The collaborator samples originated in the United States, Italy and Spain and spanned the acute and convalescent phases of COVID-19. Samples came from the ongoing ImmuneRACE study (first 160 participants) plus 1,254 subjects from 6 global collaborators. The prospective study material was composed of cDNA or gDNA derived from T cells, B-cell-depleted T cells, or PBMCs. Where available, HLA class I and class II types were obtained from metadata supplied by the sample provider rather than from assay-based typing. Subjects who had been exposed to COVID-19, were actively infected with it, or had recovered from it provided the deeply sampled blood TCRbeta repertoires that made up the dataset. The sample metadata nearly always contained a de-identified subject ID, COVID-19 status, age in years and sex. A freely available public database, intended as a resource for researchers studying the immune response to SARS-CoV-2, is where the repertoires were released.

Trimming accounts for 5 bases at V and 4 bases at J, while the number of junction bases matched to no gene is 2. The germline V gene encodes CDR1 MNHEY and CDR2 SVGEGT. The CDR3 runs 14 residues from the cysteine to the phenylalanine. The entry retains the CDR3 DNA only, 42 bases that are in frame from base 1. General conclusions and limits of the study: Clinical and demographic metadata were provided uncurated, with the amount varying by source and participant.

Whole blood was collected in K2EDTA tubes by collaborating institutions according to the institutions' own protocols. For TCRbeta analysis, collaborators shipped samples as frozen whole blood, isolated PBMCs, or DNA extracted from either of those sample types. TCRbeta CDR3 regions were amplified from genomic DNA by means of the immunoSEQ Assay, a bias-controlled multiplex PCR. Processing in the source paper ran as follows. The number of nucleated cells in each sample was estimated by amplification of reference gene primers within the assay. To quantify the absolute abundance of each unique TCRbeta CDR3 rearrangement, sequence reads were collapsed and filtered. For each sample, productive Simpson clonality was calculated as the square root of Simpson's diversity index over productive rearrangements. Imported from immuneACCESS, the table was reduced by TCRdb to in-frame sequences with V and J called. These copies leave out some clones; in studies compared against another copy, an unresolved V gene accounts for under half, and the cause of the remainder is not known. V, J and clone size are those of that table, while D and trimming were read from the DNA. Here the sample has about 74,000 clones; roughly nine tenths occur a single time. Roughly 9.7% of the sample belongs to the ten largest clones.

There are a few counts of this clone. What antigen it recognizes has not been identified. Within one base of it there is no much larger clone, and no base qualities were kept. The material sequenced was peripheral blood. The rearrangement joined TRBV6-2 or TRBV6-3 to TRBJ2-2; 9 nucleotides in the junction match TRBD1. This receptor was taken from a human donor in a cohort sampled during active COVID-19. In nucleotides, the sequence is TGTGCCAGCAGTCGGACAGGGGTCACCGGGGAGCTGTTTTTT. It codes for CASSRTGVTGELFF.